This T cell receptor (beta chain) was captured in a study of shared clonotypes between healthy human individuals. Across the study: Donors had three CD4 naive, three CD4 memory, two CD8 naive and one CD8 memory plate apiece. General study findings and limits: With a handful of donors compared, roughly 5% of naive CD4 clonotypes were shared. Memory subsets generally showed smaller estimated richness than naive subsets did.

To note about this clone: What it binds is not known.

Clones were sequenced by immunoSEQ multiplex PCR, and TCRdb holds only the in-frame ones, with some missing. This sample carries about 2.3 million clones, roughly 92% of them seen once, and the ten largest clones take about 0.36%. Germline trimming cut 5 bases from V and 5 bases from J; bases unmatched to any gene: 7. Germline V gives CDR1 SGHTA, CDR2 FQGTGA. This CDR3 region has 15 residues. Memory CD4+ cells were the fraction left after CD45RA+ naive selection. Sequencing used naive CD4+ T cells from PBMCs. Subset reported: CD45RA+ positively selected. The receptor was isolated from a man aged 18 to 30 in good health. Some clones in this sample may be carry-over from other donors' samples. J is TRBJ2-3 and V is TRBV7-3, with TRBD1 matching 10 bases. CDR3 in amino acids: CASSVRDRGLDTQYF. The CDR3 DNA follows: TGTGCCAGCAGCGTACGGGACAGGGGATTAGATACGCAGTATTTT. Using reference TRBV7-3 and TRBJ2-3 for the parts outside the CDR3, the full variable domain is GAGVSQTPSNKVTEKGKYVELRCDPISGHTALYWYRQSLGQGPEFLIYFQGTGAADDSGLPNDRFFAVRPEGSVSTLKIQRTERGDSAVYLCASSVRDRGLDTQYFGPGTRLTVL.